The clone carrying this TCR beta chain has a single count. What it binds is not known. This entry comes from a study of CD8 T cell repertoires and HIV-1 epitope variants. CDR3 length equals 15 residues. CDR1 is MNHEY, CDR2 SMNVEV, per germline (reference sequence). Trimming removed 0 bases from V and 5 bases from J, with 13 bases in between. Generated by immunoSEQ multiplex PCR, the TCRdb table keeps only in-frame clones and is missing some. This repertoire shows 5,000 to 6,000 clones, 65% to 75% found once; its top ten account for about 40%. The receptor's source is a male donor with HIV. The sequenced sample was cultured CD8+ T cells derived from PBMCs. The chain joins TRBV27 to TRBJ2-5; a weak D match, TRBD2 (7 bases). The CDR3 loop is CASSLSRGRGETQYF. CDR3 DNA: TGTGCCAGCAGTTTATCAAGGGGGAGGGGGGAGACCCAGTACTTC.